The 24 T cell receptor beta chains below come from one sample, sequenced in a study of tumor-infiltrating lymphocytes in primary liver carcinoma. Co-extracting RNA and DNA was done with roughly 17-34 mg of unsorted bulk tissue as input. TCR beta cDNA was reverse-transcribed from 500 to 550 ng of total RNA. The reaction used a constant-region primer and ProtoScript II reverse transcriptase. Library construction for TCR beta comprised three nested multiplex PCR rounds performed with slightly modified ARM-PCR. The first two PCR rounds used TRBV1-TRBV30 primers with a Cbeta primer, 9 to 11 cycles each. TCRdb recomputed calls from the multiplex PCR reads with MiXCR, one row per CDR3 protein. This table has roughly 91,000 distinct CDR3 sequences, more than 65% appearing once. Sequenced sample: liver tumor tissue from sampling region 5. Subset of the sample: tumor region T5, tumor centre. The receptors were gathered from a woman in her sixties or seventies with primary liver carcinoma and hepatitis B virus infection.

This clonotype was counted only a few times. The chain employs TRBV6-4 and TRBJ2-3, with D perhaps being TRBD1 or TRBD2 (5 bases each). Germline CDR1 MRHNA, CDR2 SNTAGT. Trimming stripped 0 bases from V and 0 bases from J, with 7 bases between. The CDR3 length is 15 residues. CDR3 residues: CASSDSGESTDTQYF. The CDR3 bases are TGTGCCAGCAGTGACTCGGGGGAAAGCACAGATACGCAGTATTTT.

The rearrangement links TRBV5-1 to TRBJ2-2, with D possibly being TRBD1 (6 bases). The V gene's germline CDR1 is SGHRS and CDR2 YFSETQ. The CDR3 consists of 14 residues. V dropped 4 bases and J dropped 3 bases, with 10 bases sitting between them. The DNA for the CDR3 is TGCGCCAGCAGCGTGGGACACTACACCGGGGAGCTGTTTTTT. The encoded protein is CASSVGHYTGELFF.

As regards this clonotype: This may arise from a read error, as a much more abundant clone is one base away. V is TRBV7-8 and J is TRBJ2-1; no reliable D call. The germline V gene encodes CDR1 SGHVS and CDR2 FQNEAQ. This CDR3 is built from 16 residues. The CDR3 loop is CDSSNMAPMVANEQFF. The CDR3 nucleotides read TGTGACAGCAGCAACATGGCCCCTATGGTAGCCAATGAGCAGTTCTTC.

This chain uses TRBV5-1 with TRBJ1-2; perhaps TRBD1 as D (5 bases). The V end lost 3 bases, the J end lost 3 bases, and 6 bases lay between the germline ends. CDR3 size: 12 residues. Germline V CDR1 and CDR2: SGHRS, YFSETQ. CDR3 amino acids: CASSWGDYGYTF. The CDR3, as DNA: TGCGCCAGCAGCTGGGGGGACTATGGCTACACCTTC.

Comment on this clonotype: The junction shows a germline mismatch at one end, possibly a read error. The rearrangement uses TRBV11-2 and TRBJ2-1, with 8 bases matching TRBD2. The CDR3 is 14 amino acids. From germline, CDR1 is SGHAT and CDR2 FQNNGV. This CDR3 is CVSSLSGSHNEQFF. The CDR3 nucleotides are TGTGTCAGCAGCCTCAGCGGGAGCCACAATGAGCAGTTCTTC.

With regard to this clonotype: One junction end disagrees with the germline gene, perhaps due to a read error. The genes are TRBV29-1 and TRBJ2-3; the match to TRBD2 covers 7 bases. The CDR3 has 13 residues. Looked up from germline, CDR1 is SQVTM and CDR2 is ANQGSEA. The CDR3 DNA sequence: TGCAGCGCTGAGGCTAGCGGTACAGATACGCAGTACTTT. Translated: CSAEASGTDTQYF.

Remarks on this clonotype: Its ends do not fully match the called genes, so a read error is possible. The V gene is TRBV14, the J gene TRBJ2-4; the match to TRBD2 covers 14 bases. Germline CDR1 is SGHDN and CDR2 is FVKESK. This CDR3 region has 14 residues. CDR3 in amino acids: CTSSRAGTSGSQYF. CDR3 in DNA: TGTACCAGCAGCCGAGCTGGGACTAGCGGGAGTCAGTACTTC.

This clonotype was seen repeatedly, ten times or more. The chain combines TRBV6-1 with TRBJ2-7, with D hard to call. The CDR3 spans 13 residues. The V end lost 3 bases, the J end lost 3 bases, and 9 bases lay between the germline ends. Looked up from germline, CDR1 is MNHNS and CDR2 is SASEGT. CDR3 bases: TGTGCCAGCAGTGAGATGTACAGCTACGAGCAGTACTTC. Translating gives CASSEMYSYEQYF.

Notes on this clonotype: An end of the junction does not agree with germline; a read error may underlie this. The rearrangement uses TRBV11-2 and TRBJ1-2; 8 bases align to TRBD1. Germline assignment: CDR1 SGHAT and CDR2 FQNNGV. The CDR3 has 15 residues. The CDR3 DNA reads TGTGCCAGCAACTTCGCCGGACAGGGTTACTATGACTACACCTTC. Its protein product is CASNFAGQGYYDYTF.

Points on this clonotype: Since the CDR3 does not end with the conserved phenylalanine or tryptophan, this likely comes from a read error. This chain joins TRBV4-1 and TRBJ1-5; a possible D gene is TRBD1 (5 bases). Germline V lookup: CDR1 MGHRA, CDR2 YSYEKL. V was cut by 0 bases and J by 6 bases, with 21 bases left in between. This CDR3 contains 18 residues. The CDR3 bases are TGCGCCAGCAGCCAAGATTTTAAAACAGGAGGGCGCAGTCAGCCCCAGCATCTT. Translation: CASSQDFKTGGRSQPQHL.

This chain connects TRBV7-8 to TRBJ1-1; D not certain. The germline V gene has CDR1 SGHVS and CDR2 FQNEAQ. The length of the CDR3 is 13 residues. V was shortened by 2 bases and J by 0 bases, with 4 bases between the two germline ends. The CDR3 protein is CASSLSLNTEAFF. CDR3 in DNA: TGTGCCAGCAGCTTAAGCCTGAACACTGAAGCTTTCTTT. The full variable domain, its missing parts supplied by reference TRBV7-8 and TRBJ1-1, is GAGVSQSPRYKVAKRGQDVALRCDPISGHVSLFWYQQALGQGPEFLTYFQNEAQLDKSGLPSDRFFAERPEGSVSTLKIQRTQQEDSAVYLCASSLSLNTEAFFGQGTRLTVV.

In this sample, this clonotype turned up many times. The CDR3 spells CAWSSSDQETQYF. CDR3 in DNA: TGTGCCTGGAGTTCTAGCGACCAAGAGACCCAGTACTTC. The chain is built from TRBV30 and TRBJ2-5; TRBD2 might be the D (6 bases). V lost 2 bases and J 0 bases, leaving 7 bases between the germline ends. CDR1 and CDR2 from the germline V gene are GTSNPN and SVGIG (reference sequence). This CDR3 is 13 amino acids long.

The chain carries TRBV7-9 and TRBJ2-3, with 9 bases identical to TRBD2. Germline-derived CDR1 and CDR2 are SEHNR and FQNEAQ (reference sequence). V dropped 3 bases and J dropped 8; count of bases not matched to a gene: 6. The CDR3 has 14 amino acids. CDR3 protein: CASSLGLAGATQYF. The CDR3 DNA reads as TGTGCCAGCAGCTTGGGACTAGCTGGAGCTACGCAGTATTTT.

In the case of this clonotype: This could be a read error, since a much larger clone is one nucleotide away. This chain joins TRBV7-9 and TRBJ2-3, with 9 bases aligning to TRBD2. Germline V CDR1 and CDR2: SEHNR, FQNEAQ (reference sequence). The CDR3 contains 17 residues. The CDR3 DNA follows: TGTGCCAGCAGCCCTCTCGACGGGGGGACTAGCACAGATACGGAGTATTTT. It is translated as CASSPLDGGTSTDTEYF.

As regards this clonotype: Germline and junction disagree at one end, which may indicate a read error. This chain links TRBV29-1 with TRBJ2-6; D remains unclear. CDR3 length: 14 residues. Germline V lookup: CDR1 SQVTM, CDR2 ANQGSEA. In DNA form, the CDR3 reads TGCGGCGCTGCCCCTCTCTCTGGGACCAACGTCCTGACTTTC. It is translated as CGAAPLSGTNVLTF.

This clonotype was seen at least ten times. The CDR3 region is CASSQDGVGPVLEQYF. CDR3 sequence (DNA): TGTGCCAGCAGCCAAGATGGGGTGGGTCCCGTGCTAGAGCAGTACTTC. The genes are TRBV14 and TRBJ2-7, with unresolved D. V shed 0 bases and J shed 7 bases, with 19 bases lying between them. The germline V gene encodes CDR1 SGHDN and CDR2 FVKESK. There are 16 residues in the CDR3.

This clonotype was detected ten times or more. The J gene is TRBJ2-5, the V gene TRBV6-1; D is perhaps TRBD1 (6 bases). CDR1 MNHNS and CDR2 SASEGT come from the germline V gene. Trimming left V 2 bases short and J 2 bases short, with 12 bases between. This CDR3 spans 15 amino acids. The CDR3 loop is CASSERDRQQETQYF. DNA for the CDR3: TGTGCCAGCAGTGAACGAGACAGGCAGCAAGAGACCCAGTACTTC.

The sample holds many counts of this clonotype. J is TRBJ1-1 and V is TRBV28, with 9 bases that match TRBD1. The V gene end was trimmed by 8 bases and the J gene end by 0 bases; junction bases not matched to a gene: 1. CDR3 length equals 13 residues. Germline CDR1 reads MDHEN; CDR2 reads SYDVKM. The CDR3 loop is CASGQGLNTEAFF. The CDR3 bases are TGTGCCAGCGGACAGGGGTTGAACACTGAAGCTTTCTTT.

On this clonotype: A junction end diverges from the germline sequence, so it may reflect a read error. The chain is built from TRBV6-5 and TRBJ1-2; 7 nucleotides line up with TRBD1. The germline V gene encodes CDR1 MNHEY and CDR2 SVGAGI. This CDR3 region has 14 residues. The CDR3 DNA sequence: TGTGCCAGCAGCCCGGACAGGATGCAGTCTGGCTACATCTTT. It codes for CASSPDRMQSGYIF.

This chain uses TRBV14 with TRBJ2-1, with D possibly matching TRBD2 (5 bases). CDR1 is SGHDN and CDR2 is FVKESK in the germline V gene. The CDR3 sequence is 14 residues long. With 1 base removed from V and 9 bases from J, the gap between germline ends came to 13 bases. In DNA form, the CDR3 reads TGTGCCAGCAGCCAAGCCCTAGCCGGCAGTGAGCAGTTCTTC. It yields the protein CASSQALAGSEQFF.

This clonotype was picked up many times. One end of the junction does not line up with germline, which may come from a read error. The gene calls are TRBV29-1 and TRBJ2-5; the D call may be TRBD1 or TRBD2 (5 bases each). The CDR3 totals 14 residues. Germline V gene data show CDR1 as SQVTM and CDR2 as ANQGSEA. In DNA, the CDR3 is TGCAGCGTTGACCGGGACCCGTACCAAGAGGCCCAGTACTTC. As protein: CSVDRDPYQEAQYF. Supplemented by reference TRBV29-1 and TRBJ2-5, the full variable domain reads SAVISQKPSRDICQRGTSLTIQCQVDSQVTMMFWYRQQPGQSLTLIATANQGSEATYESGFVIDKFPISRPNLTFSTLTVSNMSPEDSSIYLCSVDRDPYQEAQYFGPGTRLLVL.

In the case of this clonotype: A much larger clone lies one base from this, so it may be a read error. The gene calls are TRBV7-9 and TRBJ1-2; D is ambiguous. The V and J ends lost 1 base and 7 bases respectively, with 13 bases between them. CDR3 length: 14 amino acids. In germline, CDR1 is SEHNR, CDR2 FQNEAQ (reference sequence). The CDR3 is CASSLGWVISGYTF. The CDR3 region has the DNA TGTGCCAGCAGCTTAGGGTGGGTCATATCTGGCTACACCTTC. The variable domain in full, with the rest retrieved from reference TRBV7-9 and TRBJ1-2, is DTGVSQNPRHKITKRGQNVTFRCDPISEHNRLYWYRQTLGQGPEFLTYFQNEAQLEKSRLLSDRFSAERPKGSFSTLEIQRTEQGDSAMYLCASSLGWVISGYTFGSGTRLTVV.

Comments on this clonotype: Relative to the germline gene, one junction end is altered; a read error may explain this. The CDR3 DNA reads as TGTGCCAGCAGTTACGCCGGGGGCCCTCAGCCCCAGCACTTT. Its protein product is CASSYAGGPQPQHF. V and J are TRBV6-5 and TRBJ1-5; a weak D match, TRBD1 (6 bases). The CDR3 contains 14 residues. The germline CDR1 and CDR2 sequences are MNHEY and SVGAGI.

The rearrangement uses TRBV11-2 and TRBJ1-2; D not resolved. Germline loops: CDR1 SGHAT, CDR2 FQNNGV. This CDR3 has 15 amino acids. V lost 2 bases and J lost 10, with 20 bases in between. The CDR3 nucleotides read TGTGCCAGCAGCTTAACAATACGGGGAGATGGCGACTACACCTTC. Its protein is CASSLTIRGDGDYTF. The variable domain in full, with the rest retrieved from reference TRBV11-2 and TRBJ1-2, is EAGVAQSPRYKIIEKRQSVAFWCNPISGHATLYWYQQILGQGPKLLIQFQNNGVVDDSQLPKDRFSAERLKGVDSTLKIQPAKLEDSAVYLCASSLTIRGDGDYTFGSGTRLTVV.